These T cell receptor beta chains were read from a single sample in a study of blood T cell repertoires in COVID-19. Assay: immunoSEQ multiplex PCR; the TCRdb copy retains only in-frame clones and omits some. The sample lists some 200,000 clones; around 86% were seen once. Sequencing input: peripheral blood. These receptors came from a woman aged 70 to 79 with COVID-19, enrolled during active disease. CDR3s include the opening cysteine and the closing phenylalanine or tryptophan. The D gene is left open where the match is weak. The size field is filled for only some rows; it gives once, few, many or a size class.

cdr3_nt cdr3_aa j_call clone_size v_call d_call
TGTGCCAGCAGTTCGGGAGGGCTCGGGGAGCTGTTTTTT CASSSGGLGELFF TRBJ2-2 few TRBV6-6 TRBD2
TGCGCCAGCAGTGAAACGGGATATGGCTACACCTTC CASSETGYGYTF TRBJ1-2 NA TRBV10-2 NA
TGTGCCAGCAGTACTGAGGGATACACTGAAGCTTTCTTT CASSTEGYTEAFF TRBJ1-1 once TRBV27 NA
TGTGCCAGCAGCTTAGTGGGGGGGCCCGATCATTCACCCCTCCACTTT CASSLVGGPDHSPLHF TRBJ1-6 once TRBV7-9 NA
TGTGCCAGCAGTCCCAGGGAAGGATCACCCCTCCACTTT CASSPREGSPLHF TRBJ1-6 NA TRBV6-2/TRBV6-3 NA
TGCGCCAGCAGCTTGGGACTGGTAAAAGAGACCCAGTACTTC CASSLGLVKETQYF TRBJ2-5 NA TRBV5-1 NA
TGTGCCAGCAGGACCCGTCCCGGCGGAGCTTTCTTT CASRTRPGGAFF TRBJ1-1 NA TRBV28 NA
TGTGCCAGCAGCTTACCAGGGGACCCATACACCGGGGAGCTGTTTTTT CASSLPGDPYTGELFF TRBJ2-2 once TRBV5-4 NA
TGTGCCAGCACGTCTGGGGCCAACGTCCTGACTTTC CASTSGANVLTF TRBJ2-6 NA TRBV2 NA
TGTGCCAGCAGTACAGGGCGGAGCCAGTACTTC CASSTGRSQYF TRBJ2-5 NA TRBV2 NA
TGTGCCAGCAGCCCGTGGGGGGAATCCTACTCTGGGGCCAACGTCCTGACTTTC CASSPWGESYSGANVLTF TRBJ2-6 NA TRBV9 NA
TGTGCCAGCAGCCCCCAGTCCTTAGCGGGAGACCTTTACGAGCAGTACTTC CASSPQSLAGDLYEQYF TRBJ2-7 NA TRBV9 TRBD2
TGTGCCATCAGTGAGTCGGAGGGCTATGGCTACACCTTC CAISESEGYGYTF TRBJ1-2 NA TRBV10-3 NA
TGCGCCAGTTCTCCTTCCGGGTCCTCCAATGAAAAACTGTTTTTT CASSPSGSSNEKLFF TRBJ1-4 NA TRBV5-1 NA
TGCAGTGCTGGTGTGGGGGGGGATACGCAGTATTTT CSAGVGGDTQYF TRBJ2-3 once TRBV20-1 TRBD2
TGTGCCAGCAGCGTAATGCCGGGAGGGCCTCACGAGCAGTACTTC CASSVMPGGPHEQYF TRBJ2-7 NA TRBV9 TRBD2
TGCGCCAGCAAGGACACCCCGAACACTGAAGCTTTCTTT CASKDTPNTEAFF TRBJ1-1 once TRBV5-1 NA
TGTGCCAGCAGCTTAGATATGGACAGACTATTCTCTGGGGCCAACGTCCTGACTTTC CASSLDMDRLFSGANVLTF TRBJ2-6 NA TRBV11-2 NA
TGTGCCAGCAGCTTCACGACAGTGCCTTCCTACGAGCAGTACTTC CASSFTTVPSYEQYF TRBJ2-7 NA TRBV7-2 NA
TGTGCCAGCAGAAGACAGGGGAGGGACACTGAAGCTTTCTTT CASRRQGRDTEAFF TRBJ1-1 NA TRBV25-1 TRBD1
TGCAGTGCCAGTAGCGGGGGGGAGCAGTACTTC CSASSGGEQYF TRBJ2-7 NA TRBV20-1 TRBD2
TGTGCCAGCAACCCAGGCCTCTCCTCCTACGAGCAGTACTTC CASNPGLSSYEQYF TRBJ2-7 NA TRBV2 NA
TGTGCCAGCAGTTCCAGGGACAGCCTAGGGGGCTACACCTTC CASSSRDSLGGYTF TRBJ1-2 few TRBV28 TRBD1
TGTGCCAGCAGTCAAGGGACTAGCACTAGCACAGATACGCAGTATTTT CASSQGTSTSTDTQYF TRBJ2-3 NA TRBV6-2/TRBV6-3 TRBD2
TGCAGCGTCGCGGACAGAAATAGCAATCAGCCCCAGCATTTT CSVADRNSNQPQHF TRBJ1-5 NA TRBV29-1 NA
TGTGCCAGCAGCTTGGGGGGTGTGGAGACCCAGTACTTC CASSLGGVETQYF TRBJ2-5 NA TRBV11-2 NA
TGTGCCAGCGGATTGACAGGGAACACCGGGGAGCTGTTTTTT CASGLTGNTGELFF TRBJ2-2 NA TRBV28 NA
TGTGCCAGCAGCTTATCTCCCTCTGGCCTCGAGCAGTACTTC CASSLSPSGLEQYF TRBJ2-7 NA TRBV7-2 NA
TGTGCCAGCAGCTTAACGTTCCTAGGGGGCGGCGAGCAGTACTTC CASSLTFLGGGEQYF TRBJ2-7 NA TRBV7-3 TRBD1
TGTGCCAGCAGCCCGCGAGGGCAGGGGGCCCTGGGGACTGAAGCTTTCTTT CASSPRGQGALGTEAFF TRBJ1-1 few TRBV7-9 TRBD1
TGTGCCAGCAGCCCCCTAGGACTAGCGGTCGTTGACGAGCAGTACTTC CASSPLGLAVVDEQYF TRBJ2-7 NA TRBV7-9 TRBD2
TGCAGCGTAAGTCCGGGACTAGCGGCCAATGAGCAGTTCTTC CSVSPGLAANEQFF TRBJ2-1 NA TRBV29-1 TRBD2
TGTGCCAGCAGCCCCGGGCTAGCGGGAGTCAACAATGAGCAGTTCTTC CASSPGLAGVNNEQFF TRBJ2-1 NA TRBV9 TRBD2
TGTGCCGCAGGGGGGCAAGCAGATACGCAGTATTTT CAAGGQADTQYF TRBJ2-3 NA TRBV7-9 NA
TGTGCCGGCTCTCAGCGGGAGGGCCGGAACGAGCAGTTCTTC CAGSQREGRNEQFF TRBJ2-1 NA TRBV2 TRBD2
TGTGCCACCAGCAAAACAAAGATTAATGAGCAGTTCTTC CATSKTKINEQFF TRBJ2-1 NA TRBV15 NA
TGCGCCAGCAGCCAAGCCCCTAGCGGTATCTACGAGCAGTACTTC CASSQAPSGIYEQYF TRBJ2-7 NA TRBV4-1 TRBD2
TGTGCCAGCAGGTCCGTAGGGGTCTATGAGCAGTTCTTC CASRSVGVYEQFF TRBJ2-1 NA TRBV11-2 NA
TGTGCCAGCAGTTTACAAGGACTAGCGGGAGGGTCTTCGTACTTC CASSLQGLAGGSSYF TRBJ2-5 once TRBV28 TRBD2
TGTGCCGGGACTAGCGGGAGTAGGAAGACCCAGTACTTC CAGTSGSRKTQYF TRBJ2-5 NA TRBV30 TRBD2
TGTGCCAGTAGTTTCAGCGGGAGAACCGCCGGGGAGCTGTTTTTT CASSFSGRTAGELFF TRBJ2-2 NA TRBV19 TRBD2
TGCAGCGCCTCAGCCAAAAACATTCAGTACTTC CSASAKNIQYF TRBJ2-4 once TRBV29-1 NA
TGTGCCAGTAGTAGACAGGGGGAGACCGGGGAGCTGTTTTTT CASSRQGETGELFF TRBJ2-2 NA TRBV19 TRBD1
TGTGCCAGCAGTTACCTAGTTGGCCAGGGGATCTACAATCAGCCCCAGCATTTT CASSYLVGQGIYNQPQHF TRBJ1-5 NA TRBV6-2/TRBV6-3 NA
TGTGCCACCGACAGGGACGGAACTGAAGCTTTCTTT CATDRDGTEAFF TRBJ1-1 few TRBV10-3 TRBD1